A selection of T cell receptor beta chains follows, all from one sample in a study of siplizumab effects on memory and regulatory T cells. Libraries were prepared by immunoSEQ multiplex PCR; TCRdb keeps only in-frame clonotypes and omits some of them. Of around 94,000 clones in the sample, approximately 90% were seen once. What was sequenced was CD4+ T cells sorted from blood. The receptors were gathered from a human donor in good health. The conserved cysteine and the conserved F or W are not part of the CDR3 here. Clone size is not always given. Where it is, it says once, few, many or a class for expanded clones.

size,V,CDR3
NA,TRBV28,ASSRPNQPQH
NA,TRBV6-5,ASWVGGEKLF
once,TRBV28,ASSLRVLENIQY
NA,TRBV19,ASVGTVLEKLF
NA,TRBV7-9,ASSDTVKANYGYT
NA,TRBV25-1,ASSDGQGADSQPQH
NA,TRBV5-1,ASSTGQAMNTEAF
NA,TRBV7-8,ASSRFRTGFRETQY
NA,TRBV11-2,ASSLDRAREQF
NA,TRBV14,ASSRGQGRYEQY
NA,TRBV11-2,ASSLLRGFSNTGELF
NA,TRBV6-6,ASSYGGEFQPQH
NA,TRBV7-3,ASSPGPNNYGYT
NA,TRBV14,ASSQDFKEANYGYT
NA,TRBV5-1,ATATGSTTNNEQF
NA,TRBV5-4,ASSWGQGAYNEQF
once,TRBV19,ASSIQTESPLH
NA,TRBV6-6,ASTPSGRANEQF
NA,TRBV6-1,ASQINSNYGYT
NA,TRBV5-4,ASSKKKGGTDTQY
NA,TRBV25-1,ASSRDINYGYT
NA,TRBV29-1,SVGGEQSSGNTIY
once,TRBV5-1,ASSLANPGQGYGYT
NA,TRBV7-2,ASSLNRLIQYGYT
NA,TRBV7-9,ASSFGTSGSLSQETQY
NA,TRBV10-1,ASSEGRRNTQY
NA,TRBV2,ASSEQGSSYNEQF
NA,TRBV19,ASSIDRRAGATYEQY
NA,TRBV15,AASRDTAASVNTGELF
NA,TRBV28,ASSFSPQYEQY
NA,TRBV6-1,ASSGTRVASEAF
NA,TRBV28,ASSFIRGRVEKLF
NA,TRBV29-1,SVDVVDGTSTDTQY